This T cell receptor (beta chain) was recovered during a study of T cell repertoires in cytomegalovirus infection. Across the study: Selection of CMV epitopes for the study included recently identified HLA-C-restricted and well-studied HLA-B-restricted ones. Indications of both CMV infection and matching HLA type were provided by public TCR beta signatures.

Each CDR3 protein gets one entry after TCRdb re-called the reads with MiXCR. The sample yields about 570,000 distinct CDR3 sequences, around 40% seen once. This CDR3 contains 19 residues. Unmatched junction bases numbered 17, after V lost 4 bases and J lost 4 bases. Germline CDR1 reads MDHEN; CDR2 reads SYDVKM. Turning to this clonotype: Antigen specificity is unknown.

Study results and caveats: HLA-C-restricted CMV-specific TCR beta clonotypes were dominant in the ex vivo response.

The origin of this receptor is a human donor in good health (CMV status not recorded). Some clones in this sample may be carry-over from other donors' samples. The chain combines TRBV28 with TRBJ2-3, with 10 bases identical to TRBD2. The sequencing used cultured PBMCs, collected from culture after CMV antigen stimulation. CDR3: CASSSLPPLSGGAADTQYF. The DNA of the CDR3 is TGTGCCAGCAGTTCACTACCCCCCCTGAGCGGGGGGGCCGCAGATACGCAGTATTTT.